This T cell receptor beta chain was captured by sequencing in a study of spatial heterogeneity in lung cancer. Study as a whole: Around 68 TRACERx patients with early, untreated non-small cell lung cancer donated samples.

TCR cDNA molecules were tagged individually, and each one carried a unique molecular identifier. TCRdb itself ran the 5' RACE reads through MiXCR, one entry per CDR3 protein. The sample lists some 110,000 distinct CDR3 sequences, approximately 12% occurring once. This clonotype has ten or more counts. Its specificity is not known. The time point denotes: blood at routine non-recurrence follow-up after resection. Whole RNA obtained from tumor, nontumor lung or frozen PBMC underwent sequencing without sorting. Study-level points and caveats: The appearance of ubiquitous expanded tumor TCRs in blood was greater at resection than follow-up.

The receptor was isolated from a male donor with early-stage non-small cell lung cancer. Sequenced here: PBMCs, sampled at follow-up.

This CDR3 is CASSVLKGQGKETQYF. DNA for the CDR3: TGTGCCAGCAGCGTGCTCAAGGGACAGGGAAAAGAGACCCAGTACTTC. V usage is TRBV9 and J usage is TRBJ2-5; 9 bases are a match to TRBD1. Per germline, CDR1 SGDLS and CDR2 YYNGEE. After removal of 2 bases from V and 3 bases from J, the junction contained 8 bases not matched to a gene. CDR3 length: 16 amino acids. The full variable domain, with the rest looked up from reference TRBV9 and TRBJ2-5, is DSGVTQTPKHLITATGQRVTLRCSPRSGDLSVYWYQQSLDQGLQFLIQYYNGEERAKGNILERFSAQQFPDLHSELNLSSLELGDSALYFCASSVLKGQGKETQYFGPGTRLLVL.